This is a list of T cell receptor beta chains from one sample in a study of T cell responses to AZD1222 COVID-19 vaccine. The assay was immunoSEQ multiplex PCR, and TCRdb's table has in-frame clones only and misses some. The sample holds approximately 120,000 clones, around 89% seen once. The sequenced sample was peripheral blood, obtained on day 0 of AZD1222 vaccination. The receptors originated from an adult in good health. Each CDR3 is given with its conserved first and last residue. D genes are given only for firm matches. Not every row has a clone size; where given, it reads once, few, many or a size class.

TRBD1,-,TRBV19,TRBJ1-4,TGTGCCAGTAGTATCTGGACAGGAGAGGGTGAAAAACTGTTTTTT,CASSIWTGEGEKLFF
-,-,TRBV19,TRBJ1-1,TGTGCCAGTAGTATTACGGCAGGGGCCCCTGAAGCTTTCTTT,CASSITAGAPEAFF
-,-,TRBV7-9,TRBJ1-1,TGTGCCAGCAGCCGCAGTGATTCCACTGAAGCTTTCTTT,CASSRSDSTEAFF
TRBD2,-,TRBV5-6,TRBJ2-2,TGTGCCAGCAGCACCCCCTTAGCGGGGGGCTATGGCGGGGAGCTGTTTTTT,CASSTPLAGGYGGELFF
-,-,TRBV18,TRBJ1-1,TGTGCCAGCTCATCCTATGATACTATGAACACTGAAGCTTTCTTT,CASSSYDTMNTEAFF
-,-,TRBV12-3/TRBV12-4,TRBJ1-2,TGTGCCAGCGCGGTCTCAGAGGGTGGCTACACCTTC,CASAVSEGGYTF
-,-,TRBV6-1,TRBJ1-1,TGTGCCAGCAGTGAAGTCGGGAACACTGAAGCTTTCTTT,CASSEVGNTEAFF
TRBD1,once,TRBV5-8,TRBJ1-5,TGTGCCAGCAGCTTACAGGGGGTAAGCAATCAGCCCCAGCATTTT,CASSLQGVSNQPQHF
-,-,TRBV5-4,TRBJ1-2,TGTGCCAGCAGCTCTGGGACTACTCTTAACTATGGCTACACCTTC,CASSSGTTLNYGYTF
-,-,TRBV15,TRBJ1-1,TGTGCCACCAGCAGAGATAGGCAGCCTACGATGAACACTGAAGCTTTCTTT,CATSRDRQPTMNTEAFF
-,-,TRBV6-4,TRBJ2-6,TGTGCCAGCAGTGACCTGTCGGCTGGGGCCAACGTCCTGACTTTC,CASSDLSAGANVLTF
-,-,TRBV27,TRBJ1-5,TGTGCCAGCAGCTTCTTTAGCAATCAGCCCCAGCATTTT,CASSFFSNQPQHF
TRBD1,-,TRBV29-1,TRBJ1-5,TGCAGCGCAGAGACAGGGGGCAGGGGTCAGCCCCAGCATTTT,CSAETGGRGQPQHF
-,-,TRBV3-1/TRBV3-2,TRBJ2-5,TGTGCCAGCAGCCAAACGTCTAGGGCCGGCCAAGAGACCCAGTACTTC,CASSQTSRAGQETQYF
TRBD2,-,TRBV5-8,TRBJ2-1,TGTGCCAGCAGCCCGACTAGCGGATACAATGAGCAGTTCTTC,CASSPTSGYNEQFF